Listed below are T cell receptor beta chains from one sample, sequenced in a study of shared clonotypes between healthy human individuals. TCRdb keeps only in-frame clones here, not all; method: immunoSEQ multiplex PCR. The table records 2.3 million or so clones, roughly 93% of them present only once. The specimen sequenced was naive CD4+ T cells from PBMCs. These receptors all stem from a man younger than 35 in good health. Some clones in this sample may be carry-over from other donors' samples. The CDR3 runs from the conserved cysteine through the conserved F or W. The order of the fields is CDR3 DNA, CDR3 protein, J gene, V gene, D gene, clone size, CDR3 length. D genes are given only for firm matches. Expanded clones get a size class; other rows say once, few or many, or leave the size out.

TGTGCCAGCAGCAGGCGGACTAGTGGGGGTGAAGATACGCAGTATTTT | CASSRRTSGGEDTQYF | TRBJ2-3 | TRBV7-2 | TRBD2 | - | 16
TGTGCCAGCAGCTTAAGAATTGGGGAGGCCAATGAGCAGTTCTTC | CASSLRIGEANEQFF | TRBJ2-1 | TRBV11-1 | - | - | 15
TGTGCCAGCAGCGCAAACAGGGGGCGGGAAGCTTTCTTT | CASSANRGREAFF | TRBJ1-1 | TRBV28 | TRBD1 | once | 13
TGTGCCAGCAGCCCCCGGACAGCCTCCTACAATGAGCAGTTCTTC | CASSPRTASYNEQFF | TRBJ2-1 | TRBV5-4 | - | - | 15
TGTGCCAGCAGTTTCTTATCACAGGGAAATGGCTACACCTTC | CASSFLSQGNGYTF | TRBJ1-2 | TRBV28 | - | - | 14
TGTGCCAGCAGTCGAGCATGGAATCTACCCTACAATGAGCAGTTCTTC | CASSRAWNLPYNEQFF | TRBJ2-1 | TRBV27 | - | once | 16
TGTGCCAGCAGTCCCCCGGCGGGACAGGGGCAAGAGACCCAGTACTTC | CASSPPAGQGQETQYF | TRBJ2-5 | TRBV25-1 | TRBD1 | - | 16
TGCGCCAGCAGCCAGAATATTATACTAGCGGGATATAACAATGAGCAGTTCTTC | CASSQNIILAGYNNEQFF | TRBJ2-1 | TRBV4-1 | TRBD2 | - | 18
TGTGCCAGCAGCGTGCGACTAGCGGGAGTTTATGAGCAGTTCTTC | CASSVRLAGVYEQFF | TRBJ2-1 | TRBV9 | TRBD2 | - | 15
TGTGCCAGCAGTTTTACAGGGACCCTCTACGAGCAGTACTTC | CASSFTGTLYEQYF | TRBJ2-7 | TRBV28 | - | - | 14
TGCGCCAGCAGGTCCTTAGCTGGCACCGGGGAGCTGTTTTTT | CASRSLAGTGELFF | TRBJ2-2 | TRBV5-1 | - | - | 14
TGTGCCAGTAGTATCGCAGGGACACCCCTGTCGAGAGGCTACACCTTC | CASSIAGTPLSRGYTF | TRBJ1-2 | TRBV19 | - | - | 16
TGCGCCAGCAGCCCTGGAGGGTCGAACACCGGGGAGCTGTTTTTT | CASSPGGSNTGELFF | TRBJ2-2 | TRBV5-1 | - | - | 15
TGCGCCAGCAGTCGGGACAGGGACGAGCAGTACTTC | CASSRDRDEQYF | TRBJ2-7 | TRBV5-1 | TRBD1 | few | 12
TGTGCCAGCAGTCAACGGGACAGGGGGCAGTGGGAGCAGTACTTC | CASSQRDRGQWEQYF | TRBJ2-7 | TRBV28 | TRBD1 | - | 15
TGCGCCAGCAGCCCGTCAGCGGGGGCCCGCTCCTACGAGCAGTACTTC | CASSPSAGARSYEQYF | TRBJ2-7 | TRBV5-1 | TRBD2 | - | 16
TGTGCCAGCACCACGGCCCAGGGGGGCACCGGGGAGCTGTTTTTT | CASTTAQGGTGELFF | TRBJ2-2 | TRBV7-2 | - | - | 15
TGTGCCAGCAGCGTAGCAATGGCGGATTCCTACGAGCAGTACTTC | CASSVAMADSYEQYF | TRBJ2-7 | TRBV9 | - | once | 15
TGCAGTGATACAGGGGTTTATGGCTACACCTTC | CSDTGVYGYTF | TRBJ1-2 | TRBV20-1 | TRBD1 | - | 11
TGTGCCAGCAGCGCAACAGGGGGAGATACGCAGTATTTT | CASSATGGDTQYF | TRBJ2-3 | TRBV9 | TRBD1 | - | 13
TGTGCCAGCAGCTCAAAACAGGACGGGGACTATGGCTACACCTTC | CASSSKQDGDYGYTF | TRBJ1-2 | TRBV5-4 | - | - | 15
TGTGCCAGCAGCCAAGACCTCGGGGGGGGAAATGGCAATCAGCCCCAGCATTTT | CASSQDLGGGNGNQPQHF | TRBJ1-5 | TRBV14 | - | - | 18
TGTGCCAGCAGGGAACAGGGGAGCTCTGGGGCCAACGTCCTGACTTTC | CASREQGSSGANVLTF | TRBJ2-6 | TRBV6-1 | TRBD1 | - | 16
TGTGCCAGCAGCTTAACGGGGGATTCCTCCCGCACAGATACGCAGTATTTT | CASSLTGDSSRTDTQYF | TRBJ2-3 | TRBV7-3 | - | - | 17
TGCGCCAGCAGTCAAAGCGGGAGGGACACCTACGAGCAGTACTTC | CASSQSGRDTYEQYF | TRBJ2-7 | TRBV5-1 | TRBD2 | - | 15